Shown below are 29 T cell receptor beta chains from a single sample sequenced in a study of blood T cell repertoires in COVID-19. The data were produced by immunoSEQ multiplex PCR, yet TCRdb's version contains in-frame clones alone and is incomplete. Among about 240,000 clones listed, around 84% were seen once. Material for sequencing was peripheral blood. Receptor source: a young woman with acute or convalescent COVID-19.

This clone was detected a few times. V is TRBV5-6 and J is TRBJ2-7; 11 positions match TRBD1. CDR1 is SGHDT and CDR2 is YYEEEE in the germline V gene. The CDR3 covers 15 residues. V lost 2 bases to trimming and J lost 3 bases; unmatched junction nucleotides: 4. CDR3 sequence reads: CASSFLDRGLYEQYF. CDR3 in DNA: TGTGCCAGCAGCTTCCTGGACAGGGGGCTCTACGAGCAGTACTTC.

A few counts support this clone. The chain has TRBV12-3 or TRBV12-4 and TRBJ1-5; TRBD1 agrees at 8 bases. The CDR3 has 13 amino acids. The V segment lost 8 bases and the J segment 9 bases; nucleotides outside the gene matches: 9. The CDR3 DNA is TGTGCCAGCCAAATAGACAGGGGATTGCCCCAGCATTTT. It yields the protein CASQIDRGLPQHF.

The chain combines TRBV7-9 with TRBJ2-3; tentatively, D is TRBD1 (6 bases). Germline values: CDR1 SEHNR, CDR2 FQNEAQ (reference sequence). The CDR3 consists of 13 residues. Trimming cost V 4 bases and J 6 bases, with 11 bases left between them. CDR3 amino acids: CASSSPTGDTQYF. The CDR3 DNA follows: TGTGCCAGCAGCTCACCAACAGGGGATACGCAGTATTTT.

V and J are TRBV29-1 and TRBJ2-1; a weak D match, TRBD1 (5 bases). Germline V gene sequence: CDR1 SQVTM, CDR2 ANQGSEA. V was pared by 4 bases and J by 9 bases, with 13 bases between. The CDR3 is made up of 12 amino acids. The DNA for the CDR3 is TGCAGCGTTGGGATCCCCCAGGGTGAGCAGTTCTTC. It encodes CSVGIPQGEQFF.

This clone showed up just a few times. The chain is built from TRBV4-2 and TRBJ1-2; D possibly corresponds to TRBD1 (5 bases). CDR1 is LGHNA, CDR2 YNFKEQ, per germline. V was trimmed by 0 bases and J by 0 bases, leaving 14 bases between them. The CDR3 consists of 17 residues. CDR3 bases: TGTGCCAGCAGCCAAGAGGCGGGGGTTTTTTCTAACTATGGCTACACCTTC. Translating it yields CASSQEAGVFSNYGYTF.

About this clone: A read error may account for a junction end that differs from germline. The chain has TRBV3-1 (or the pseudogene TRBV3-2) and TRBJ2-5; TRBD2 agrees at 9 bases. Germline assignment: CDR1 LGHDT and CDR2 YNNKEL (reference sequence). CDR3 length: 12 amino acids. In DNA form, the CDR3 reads TGTGCCAGCAGCCAAGGGGGACTAGCTATCCACTTC. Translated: CASSQGGLAIHF.

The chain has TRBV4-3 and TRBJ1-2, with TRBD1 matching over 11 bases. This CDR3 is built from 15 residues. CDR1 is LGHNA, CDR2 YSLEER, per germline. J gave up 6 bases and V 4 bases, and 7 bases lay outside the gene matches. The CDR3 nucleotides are TGCGCCAGCAGCCGAACCAGGACAGGGGGCGATGGCTACACCTTC. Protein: CASSRTRTGGDGYTF.

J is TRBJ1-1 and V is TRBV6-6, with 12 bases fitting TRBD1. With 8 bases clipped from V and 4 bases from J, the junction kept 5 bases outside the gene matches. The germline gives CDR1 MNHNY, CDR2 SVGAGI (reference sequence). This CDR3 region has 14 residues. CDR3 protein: CASSGQGAGTEAFF. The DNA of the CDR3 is TGTGCCAGCTCGGGACAGGGGGCGGGCACTGAAGCTTTCTTT.

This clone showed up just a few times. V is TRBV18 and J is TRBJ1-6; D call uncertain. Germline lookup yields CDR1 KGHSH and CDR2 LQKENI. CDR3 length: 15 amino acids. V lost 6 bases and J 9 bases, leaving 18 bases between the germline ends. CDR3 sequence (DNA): TGTGCCAGCTCGCCCCAGGCCGGGGAGGGTTCACCCCTCCACTTT. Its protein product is CASSPQAGEGSPLHF.

The CDR3 loop is CASSPLTGTREKLFF. Here the CDR3 DNA reads TGTGCCAGCTCACCCTTGACAGGGACCCGCGAAAAACTGTTTTTT. The chain joins TRBV18 to TRBJ1-4, with 7 bases lining up with TRBD1. Germline V lookup: CDR1 KGHSH, CDR2 LQKENI. The CDR3 has 15 amino acids. Trimming removed 3 bases from V and 8 bases from J; junction bases left unmatched: 9.

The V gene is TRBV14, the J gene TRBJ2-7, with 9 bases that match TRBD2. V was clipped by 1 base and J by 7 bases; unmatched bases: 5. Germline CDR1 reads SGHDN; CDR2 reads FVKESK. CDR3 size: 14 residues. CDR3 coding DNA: TGTGCCAGCAGCCAAGTTTCTCTAGCGGGGGAGCAGTACTTC. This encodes CASSQVSLAGEQYF.

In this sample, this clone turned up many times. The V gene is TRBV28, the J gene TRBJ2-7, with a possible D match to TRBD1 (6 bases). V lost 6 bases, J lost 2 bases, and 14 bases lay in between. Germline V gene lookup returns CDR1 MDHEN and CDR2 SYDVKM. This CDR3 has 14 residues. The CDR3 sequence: CASSRDTETYEQYF. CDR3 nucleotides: TGTGCCAGCAGCCGGGACACAGAAACCTACGAGCAGTACTTC.

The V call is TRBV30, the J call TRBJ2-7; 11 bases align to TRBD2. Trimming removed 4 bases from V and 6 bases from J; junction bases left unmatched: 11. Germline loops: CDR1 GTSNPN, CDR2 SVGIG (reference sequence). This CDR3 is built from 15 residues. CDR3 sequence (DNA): TGTGCCTGGACCCGTACGGGTCTAGCGGGAGGCGAGCAGTACTTC. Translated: CAWTRTGLAGGEQYF.

The CDR3 loop reads CASTLRQSNEQFF. Here the CDR3 DNA reads TGTGCCAGCACCTTGAGACAAAGCAATGAGCAGTTCTTC. The chain joins TRBV12-3 or TRBV12-4 to TRBJ2-1; D not certain. The length of the CDR3 is 13 residues. V shed 7 bases and J shed 6 bases, with 13 bases lying between them.

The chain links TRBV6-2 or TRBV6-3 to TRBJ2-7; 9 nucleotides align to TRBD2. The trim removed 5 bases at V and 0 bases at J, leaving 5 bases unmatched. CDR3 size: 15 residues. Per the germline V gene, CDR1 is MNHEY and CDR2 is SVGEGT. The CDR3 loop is CASSQLAGFSYEQYF. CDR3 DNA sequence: TGTGCCAGCAGTCAGCTAGCGGGATTCTCCTACGAGCAGTACTTC.

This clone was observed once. This CDR3 reads CASSESVASGGVSYEQYF. CDR3 sequence (DNA): TGTGCCAGCAGTGAATCCGTGGCTAGCGGAGGGGTCTCCTACGAGCAGTACTTC. The J gene is TRBJ2-7, the V gene TRBV2, with 7 bases matching TRBD2. The CDR3 length is 18 residues. Losses at the gene ends were 2 bases for V and 0 bases for J; bases not matched to a gene: 13. CDR1 SNHLY and CDR2 FYNNEI come from the germline V gene.

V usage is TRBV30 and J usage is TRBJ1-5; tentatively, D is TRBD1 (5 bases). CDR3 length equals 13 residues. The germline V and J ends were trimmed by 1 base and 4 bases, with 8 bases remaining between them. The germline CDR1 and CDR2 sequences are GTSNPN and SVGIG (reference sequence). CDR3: CAWSDRQNQPQHF. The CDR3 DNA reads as TGTGCCTGGAGTGACAGGCAAAATCAGCCCCAGCATTTT.

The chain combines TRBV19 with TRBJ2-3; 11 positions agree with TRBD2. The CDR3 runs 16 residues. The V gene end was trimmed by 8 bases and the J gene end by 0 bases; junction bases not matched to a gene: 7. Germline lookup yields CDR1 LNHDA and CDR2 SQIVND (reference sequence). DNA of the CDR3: TGTGCCAGTGACGGGACTAGCGGAGGTAGCACAGATACGCAGTATTTT. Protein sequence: CASDGTSGGSTDTQYF.

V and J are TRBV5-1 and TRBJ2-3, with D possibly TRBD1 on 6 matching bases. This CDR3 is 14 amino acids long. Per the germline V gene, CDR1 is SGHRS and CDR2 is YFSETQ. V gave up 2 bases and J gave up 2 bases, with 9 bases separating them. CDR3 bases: TGCGCCAGCAGCTTTACAGGGACCACAGATACGCAGTATTTT. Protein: CASSFTGTTDTQYF.

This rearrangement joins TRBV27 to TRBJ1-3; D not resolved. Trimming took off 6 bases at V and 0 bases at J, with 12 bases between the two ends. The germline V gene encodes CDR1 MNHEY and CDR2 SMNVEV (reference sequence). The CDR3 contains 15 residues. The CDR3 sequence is CASSGDGSSGNTIYF. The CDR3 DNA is TGTGCCAGCAGCGGCGACGGGAGCTCTGGAAACACCATATATTTT.

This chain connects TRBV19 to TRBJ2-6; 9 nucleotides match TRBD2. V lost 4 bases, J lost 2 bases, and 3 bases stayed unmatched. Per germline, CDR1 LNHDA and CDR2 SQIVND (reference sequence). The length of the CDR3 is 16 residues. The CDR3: CASSKLAGTGANVLTF. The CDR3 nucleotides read TGTGCCAGTAGTAAGCTAGCGGGGACTGGGGCCAACGTCCTGACTTTC.

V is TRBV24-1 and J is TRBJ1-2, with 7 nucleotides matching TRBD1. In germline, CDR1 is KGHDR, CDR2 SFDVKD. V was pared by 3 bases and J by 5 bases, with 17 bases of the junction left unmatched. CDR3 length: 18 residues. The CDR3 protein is CATSDPLGQATPRYGYTF. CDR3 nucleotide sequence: TGTGCCACCAGTGATCCGCTAGGACAGGCAACCCCCCGATATGGCTACACCTTC.

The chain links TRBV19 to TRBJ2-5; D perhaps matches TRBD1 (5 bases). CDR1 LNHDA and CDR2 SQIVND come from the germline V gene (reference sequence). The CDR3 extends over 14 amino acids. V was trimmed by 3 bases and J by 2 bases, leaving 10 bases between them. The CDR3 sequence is CASSIIAGQETQYF. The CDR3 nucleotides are TGTGCCAGTAGTATTATTGCAGGGCAAGAGACCCAGTACTTC.

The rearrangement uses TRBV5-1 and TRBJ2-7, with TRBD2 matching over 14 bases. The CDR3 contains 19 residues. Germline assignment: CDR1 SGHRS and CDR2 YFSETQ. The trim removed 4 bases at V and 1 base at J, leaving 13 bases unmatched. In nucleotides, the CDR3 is TGCGCCAGCAGCGTCCCCGGGACTAGCGGGAGAGGGGGATCCTACGAGCAGTACTTC. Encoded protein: CASSVPGTSGRGGSYEQYF.

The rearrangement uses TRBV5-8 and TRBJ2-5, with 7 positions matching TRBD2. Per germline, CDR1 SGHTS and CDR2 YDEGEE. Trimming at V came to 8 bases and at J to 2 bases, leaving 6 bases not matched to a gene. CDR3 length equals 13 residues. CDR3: CASSSGTQETQYF. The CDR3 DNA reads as TGTGCCAGTTCTAGCGGAACACAAGAGACCCAGTACTTC. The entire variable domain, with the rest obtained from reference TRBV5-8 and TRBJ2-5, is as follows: EAGVTQSPTHLIKTRGQQATLRCSPISGHTSVYWYQQALGLGLQFLLWYDEGEERNRGNFPPRFSGRQFPNYSSELNVNALELEDSALYLCASSSGTQETQYFGPGTRLLVL.

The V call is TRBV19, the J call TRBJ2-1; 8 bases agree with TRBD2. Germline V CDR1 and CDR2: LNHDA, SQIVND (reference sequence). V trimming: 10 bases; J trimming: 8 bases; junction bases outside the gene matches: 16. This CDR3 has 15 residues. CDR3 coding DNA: TGTGCCACCACCCTAAGCGGGAGTAACCCCCATGAGCAGTTCTTC. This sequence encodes CATTLSGSNPHEQFF.

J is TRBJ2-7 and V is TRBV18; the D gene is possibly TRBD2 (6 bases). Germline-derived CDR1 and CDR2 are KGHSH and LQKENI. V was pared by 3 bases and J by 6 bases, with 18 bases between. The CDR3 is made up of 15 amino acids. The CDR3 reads CASSPGTGEWREQYF. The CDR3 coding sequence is TGTGCCAGCTCACCGGGGACGGGAGAGTGGCGCGAGCAGTACTTC.

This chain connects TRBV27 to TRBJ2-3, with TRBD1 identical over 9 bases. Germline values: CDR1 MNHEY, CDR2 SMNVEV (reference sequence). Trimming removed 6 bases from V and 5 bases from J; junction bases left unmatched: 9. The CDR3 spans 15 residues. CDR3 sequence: CASSRPGQGRDTQYF. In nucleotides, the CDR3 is TGTGCCAGCAGCCGACCGGGACAGGGAAGAGATACGCAGTATTTT.

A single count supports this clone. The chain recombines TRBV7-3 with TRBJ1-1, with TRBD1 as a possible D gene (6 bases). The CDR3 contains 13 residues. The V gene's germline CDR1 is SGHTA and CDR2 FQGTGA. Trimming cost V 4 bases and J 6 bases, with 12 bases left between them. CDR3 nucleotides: TGTGCCAGCAGCTCCCCAGGGGTGCCTGAAGCTTTCTTT. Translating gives CASSSPGVPEAFF.